The 2 T cell receptor beta chains below all came from one sample that was sequenced in a study of cytomegalovirus exposure and HLA in healthy donors (TCRdb year 2017). The library was built by means of the immunoSEQ multiplex PCR assay. A mixture of 60 forward primers for TCR Vbeta segments and 13 reverse primers for TCR Jbeta segments was used in the multiplex PCR. TCRdb holds this immuneACCESS table with in-frame rearrangements only. Some clones are missing; in checked studies, unresolved V genes explain under half, and the rest has no known cause. This sample gives 100,000 or so clones in total; 76% of them show up just once. The ten largest account for approximately 8% of the sample. Source material: PBMCs. These receptors came from a man aged 35-49 years in good health and CMV-seropositive.

The rearrangement links TRBV28 to TRBJ2-7; 7 positions agree with TRBD2. Trimming took 7 bases from V and 4 from J; bases not matched to a gene: 10. CDR1 is MDHEN and CDR2 is SYDVKM in the germline V gene. The CDR3 is 14 amino acids. CDR3: CASKGGQGRYEQYF. The CDR3 DNA reads as TGTGCCAGCAAGGGAGGGCAGGGCCGGTACGAGCAGTACTTC.

J is TRBJ1-4 and V is TRBV11-2, with 9 bases identical to TRBD1. This CDR3 comprises 16 residues. Germline CDR1 and CDR2: SGHAT and FQNNGV. J was trimmed by 12 bases and V by 5 bases; bases with no gene match: 16. The CDR3 loop is CASSPAGGQGLTELFF. The CDR3 region has the DNA TGTGCCAGCAGCCCCGCAGGGGGACAGGGCCTTACGGAACTGTTTTTT.